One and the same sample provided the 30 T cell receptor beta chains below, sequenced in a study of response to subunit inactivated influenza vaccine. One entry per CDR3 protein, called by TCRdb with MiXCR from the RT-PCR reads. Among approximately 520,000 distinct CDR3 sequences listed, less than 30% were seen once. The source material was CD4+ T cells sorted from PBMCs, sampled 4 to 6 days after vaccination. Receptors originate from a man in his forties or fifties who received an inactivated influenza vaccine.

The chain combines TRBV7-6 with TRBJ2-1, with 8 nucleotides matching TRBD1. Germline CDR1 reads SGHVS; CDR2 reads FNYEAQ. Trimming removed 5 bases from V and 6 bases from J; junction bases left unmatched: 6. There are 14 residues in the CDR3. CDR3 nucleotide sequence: TGTGCCAGCAGCCGTCCTACAGGGGGCAATGAGCAGTTCTTC. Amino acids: CASSRPTGGNEQFF.

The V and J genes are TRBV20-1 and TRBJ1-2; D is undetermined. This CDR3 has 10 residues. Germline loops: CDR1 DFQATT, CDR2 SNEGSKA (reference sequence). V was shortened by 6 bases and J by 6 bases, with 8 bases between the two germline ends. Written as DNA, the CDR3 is TGCAGTGCCGAATATAATGGCTACACCTTC. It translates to CSAEYNGYTF.

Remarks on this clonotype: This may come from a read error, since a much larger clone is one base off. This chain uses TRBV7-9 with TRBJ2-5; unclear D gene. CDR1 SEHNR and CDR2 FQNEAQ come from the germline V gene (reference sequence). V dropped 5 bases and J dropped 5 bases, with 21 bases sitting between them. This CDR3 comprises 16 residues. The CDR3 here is CASSPHVMVERETQYF. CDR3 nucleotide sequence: TGTGCCAGCAGCCCACACGTGATGGTGGAACGGGAGACCCAGTACTTC.

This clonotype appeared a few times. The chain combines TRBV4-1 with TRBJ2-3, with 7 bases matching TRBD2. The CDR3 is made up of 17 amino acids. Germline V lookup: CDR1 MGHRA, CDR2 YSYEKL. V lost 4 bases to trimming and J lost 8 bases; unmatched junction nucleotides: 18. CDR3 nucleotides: TGCGCCAGCAGCCGAAACCTTTTGGGGGACGGCGGGGGTACGCAGTATTTT. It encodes CASSRNLLGDGGGTQYF.

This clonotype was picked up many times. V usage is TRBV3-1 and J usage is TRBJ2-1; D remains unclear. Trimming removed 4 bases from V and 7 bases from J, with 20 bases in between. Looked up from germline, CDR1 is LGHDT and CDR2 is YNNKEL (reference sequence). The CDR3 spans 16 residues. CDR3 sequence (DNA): TGTGCCAGCAGCCCAAACCTCCAGCTTCCTACGAATGAGCAGTTCTTC. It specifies CASSPNLQLPTNEQFF.

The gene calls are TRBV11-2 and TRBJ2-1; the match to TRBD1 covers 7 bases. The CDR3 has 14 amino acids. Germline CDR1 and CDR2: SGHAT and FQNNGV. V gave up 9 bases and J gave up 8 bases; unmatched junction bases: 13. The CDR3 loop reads CASQQGIGLDEQFF. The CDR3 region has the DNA TGTGCCAGTCAACAGGGGATTGGGCTGGATGAGCAGTTCTTC.

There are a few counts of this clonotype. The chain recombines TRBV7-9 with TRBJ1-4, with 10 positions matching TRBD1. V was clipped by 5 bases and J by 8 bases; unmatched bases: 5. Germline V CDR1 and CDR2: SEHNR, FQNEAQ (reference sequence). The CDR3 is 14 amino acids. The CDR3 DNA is TGTGCCAGCAGCCAGAGGGGACAGGGGGAAAAACTGTTTTTT. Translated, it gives CASSQRGQGEKLFF.

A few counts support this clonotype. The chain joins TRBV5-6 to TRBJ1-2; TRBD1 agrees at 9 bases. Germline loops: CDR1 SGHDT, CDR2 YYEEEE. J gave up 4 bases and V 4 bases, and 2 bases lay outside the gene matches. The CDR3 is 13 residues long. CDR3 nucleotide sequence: TGTGCCAGCAGCCCGGACAGGGGCTATGGCTACACCTTC. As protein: CASSPDRGYGYTF.

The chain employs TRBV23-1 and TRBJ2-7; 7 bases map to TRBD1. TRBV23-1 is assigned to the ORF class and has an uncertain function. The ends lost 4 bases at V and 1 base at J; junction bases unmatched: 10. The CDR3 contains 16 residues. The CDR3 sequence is CASSPLNRDRSYEQYF. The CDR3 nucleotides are TGCGCCAGCAGTCCCTTGAACCGGGACAGATCCTACGAGCAGTACTTC.

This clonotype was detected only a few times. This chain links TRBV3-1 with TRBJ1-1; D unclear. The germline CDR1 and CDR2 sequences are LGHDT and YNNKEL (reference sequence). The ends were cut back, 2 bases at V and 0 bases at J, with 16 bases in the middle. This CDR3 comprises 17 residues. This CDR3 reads CASSQLPGHGVNTEAFF. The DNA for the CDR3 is TGTGCCAGCAGCCAATTACCGGGCCACGGGGTGAACACTGAAGCTTTCTTT.

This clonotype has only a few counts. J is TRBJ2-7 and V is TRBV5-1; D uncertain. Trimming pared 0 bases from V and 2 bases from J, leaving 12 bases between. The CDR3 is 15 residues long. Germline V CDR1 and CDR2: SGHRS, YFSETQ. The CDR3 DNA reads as TGCGCCAGCAGCTTGGATTCCAGCGATACCTACGAGCAGTACTTC. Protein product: CASSLDSSDTYEQYF.

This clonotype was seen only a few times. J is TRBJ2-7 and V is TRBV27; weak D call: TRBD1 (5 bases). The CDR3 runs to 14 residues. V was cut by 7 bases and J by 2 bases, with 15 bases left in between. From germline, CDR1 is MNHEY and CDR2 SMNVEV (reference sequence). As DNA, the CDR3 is TGTGCCAGCAAAAACGACACAGGTACCTACGAGCAGTACTTC. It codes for CASKNDTGTYEQYF.

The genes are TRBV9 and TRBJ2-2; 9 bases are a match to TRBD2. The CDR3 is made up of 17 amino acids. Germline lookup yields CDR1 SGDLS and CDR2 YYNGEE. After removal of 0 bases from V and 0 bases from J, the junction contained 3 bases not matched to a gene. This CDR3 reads CASSVDLAGANTGELFF. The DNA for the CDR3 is TGTGCCAGCAGCGTAGACTTAGCGGGAGCGAACACCGGGGAGCTGTTTTTT.

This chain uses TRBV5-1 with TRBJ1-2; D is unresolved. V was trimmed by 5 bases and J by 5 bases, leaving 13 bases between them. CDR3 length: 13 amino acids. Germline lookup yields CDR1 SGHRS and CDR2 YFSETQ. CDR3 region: CASSSDGTYGYTF. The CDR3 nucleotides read TGCGCCAGCAGTTCCGACGGAACATATGGCTACACCTTC.

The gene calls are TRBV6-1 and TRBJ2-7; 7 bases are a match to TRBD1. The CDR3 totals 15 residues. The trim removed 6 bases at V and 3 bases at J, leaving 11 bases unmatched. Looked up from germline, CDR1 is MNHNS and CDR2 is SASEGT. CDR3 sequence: CASSSPGQSYYEQYF. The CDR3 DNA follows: TGTGCCAGCAGCAGCCCGGGACAGAGCTACTACGAGCAGTACTTC.

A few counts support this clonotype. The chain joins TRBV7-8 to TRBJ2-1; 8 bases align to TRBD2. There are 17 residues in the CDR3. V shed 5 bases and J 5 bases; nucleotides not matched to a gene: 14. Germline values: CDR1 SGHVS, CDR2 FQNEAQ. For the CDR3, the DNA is TGTGCCAGCAGCCAAACACGACTAGCGAGTAAAAACAATGAGCAGTTCTTC. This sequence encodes CASSQTRLASKNNEQFF.

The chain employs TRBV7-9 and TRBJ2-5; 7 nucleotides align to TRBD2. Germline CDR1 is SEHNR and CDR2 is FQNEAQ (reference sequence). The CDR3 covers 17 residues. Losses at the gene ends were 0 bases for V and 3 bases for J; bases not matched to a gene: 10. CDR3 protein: CASSLAHAGVVEETQYF. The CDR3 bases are TGTGCCAGCAGCTTAGCGCACGCGGGGGTGGTAGAAGAGACCCAGTACTTC.

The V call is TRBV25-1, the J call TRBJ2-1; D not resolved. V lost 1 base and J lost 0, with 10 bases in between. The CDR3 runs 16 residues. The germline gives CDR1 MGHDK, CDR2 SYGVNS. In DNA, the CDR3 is TGTGCCAGCAGTGAATTAGGCGGTCACTCCTACAATGAGCAGTTCTTC. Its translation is CASSELGGHSYNEQFF.

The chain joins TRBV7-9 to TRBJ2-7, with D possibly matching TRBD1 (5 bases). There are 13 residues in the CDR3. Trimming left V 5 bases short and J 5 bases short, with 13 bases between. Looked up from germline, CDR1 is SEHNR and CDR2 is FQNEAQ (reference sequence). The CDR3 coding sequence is TGTGCCAGCAGCCTGACAGACCCTGACGAGCAGTACTTC. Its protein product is CASSLTDPDEQYF.

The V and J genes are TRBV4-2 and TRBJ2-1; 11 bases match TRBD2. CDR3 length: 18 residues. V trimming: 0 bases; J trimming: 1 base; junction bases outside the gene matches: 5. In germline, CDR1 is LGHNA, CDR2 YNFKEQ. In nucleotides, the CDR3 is TGTGCCAGCAGCCAAGAAACTAGCGGGGGTGGGTCCTACAATGAGCAGTTCTTC. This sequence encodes CASSQETSGGGSYNEQFF.

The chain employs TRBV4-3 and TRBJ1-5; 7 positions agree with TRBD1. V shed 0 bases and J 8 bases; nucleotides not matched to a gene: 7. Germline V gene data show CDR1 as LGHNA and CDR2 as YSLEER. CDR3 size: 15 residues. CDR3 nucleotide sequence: TGCGCCAGCAGCCAAGATGCGACAGGGCTGGAGCCCCAGCATTTT. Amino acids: CASSQDATGLEPQHF.

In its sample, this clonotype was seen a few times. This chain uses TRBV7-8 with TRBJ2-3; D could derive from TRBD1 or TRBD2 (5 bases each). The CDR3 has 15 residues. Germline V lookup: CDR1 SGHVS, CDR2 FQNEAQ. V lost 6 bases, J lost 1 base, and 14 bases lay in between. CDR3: CASRLERGRTDTQYF. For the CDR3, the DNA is TGTGCCAGCAGGCTGGAAAGGGGACGCACAGATACGCAGTATTTT. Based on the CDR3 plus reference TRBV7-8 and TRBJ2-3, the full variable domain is GAGVSQSPRYKVAKRGQDVALRCDPISGHVSLFWYQQALGQGPEFLTYFQNEAQLDKSGLPSDRFFAERPEGSVSTLKIQRTQQEDSAVYLCASRLERGRTDTQYFGPGTRLTVL.

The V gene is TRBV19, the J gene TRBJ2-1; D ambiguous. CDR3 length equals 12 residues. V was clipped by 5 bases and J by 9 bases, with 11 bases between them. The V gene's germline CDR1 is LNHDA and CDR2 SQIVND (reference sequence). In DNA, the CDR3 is TGTGCCAGTAGTCCCAGGCTAGGTGAGCAGTTCTTC. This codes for CASSPRLGEQFF.

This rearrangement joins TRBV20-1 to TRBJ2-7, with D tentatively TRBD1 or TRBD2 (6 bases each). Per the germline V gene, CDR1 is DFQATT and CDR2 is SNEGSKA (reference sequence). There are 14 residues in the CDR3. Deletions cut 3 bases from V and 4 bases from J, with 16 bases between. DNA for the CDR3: TGCAGTGCTAGTGCGGGACAAGGGGATTACGAGCAGTACTTC. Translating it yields CSASAGQGDYEQYF.

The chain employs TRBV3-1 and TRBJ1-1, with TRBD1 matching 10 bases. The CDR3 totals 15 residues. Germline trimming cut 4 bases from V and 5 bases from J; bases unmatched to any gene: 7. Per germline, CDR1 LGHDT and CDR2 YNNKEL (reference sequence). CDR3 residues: CASSPRDRGGTEAFF. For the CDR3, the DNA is TGTGCCAGCAGCCCCCGGGACAGGGGAGGAACTGAAGCTTTCTTT.

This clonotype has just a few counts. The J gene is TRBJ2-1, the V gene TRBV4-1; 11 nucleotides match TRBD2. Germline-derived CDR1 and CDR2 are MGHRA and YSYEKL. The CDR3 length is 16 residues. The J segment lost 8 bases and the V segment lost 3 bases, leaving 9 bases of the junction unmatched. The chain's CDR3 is CASSHGSGGAWDEQFF. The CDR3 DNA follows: TGCGCCAGCAGCCATGGTAGCGGGGGGGCTTGGGATGAGCAGTTCTTC.

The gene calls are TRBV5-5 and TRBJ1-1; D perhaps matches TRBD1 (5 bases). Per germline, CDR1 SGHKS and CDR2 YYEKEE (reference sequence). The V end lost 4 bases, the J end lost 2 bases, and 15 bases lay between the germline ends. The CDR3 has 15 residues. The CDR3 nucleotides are TGTGCCAGCAGCCCAGGGCGTAGACCCAACACTGAAGCTTTCTTT. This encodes CASSPGRRPNTEAFF.

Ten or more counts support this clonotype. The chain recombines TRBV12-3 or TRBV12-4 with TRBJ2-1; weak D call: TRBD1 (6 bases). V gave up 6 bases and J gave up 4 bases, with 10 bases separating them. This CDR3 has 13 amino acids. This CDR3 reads CASSLRGYNEQFF. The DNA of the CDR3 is TGTGCCAGCAGCCTAAGGGGGTACAATGAGCAGTTCTTC.

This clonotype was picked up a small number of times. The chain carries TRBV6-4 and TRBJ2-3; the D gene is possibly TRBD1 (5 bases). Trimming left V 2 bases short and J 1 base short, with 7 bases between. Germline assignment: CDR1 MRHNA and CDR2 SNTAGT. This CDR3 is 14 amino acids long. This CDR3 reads CASSDRGGTDTQYF. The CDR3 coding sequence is TGTGCCAGCAGTGACAGGGGTGGCACAGATACGCAGTATTTT.

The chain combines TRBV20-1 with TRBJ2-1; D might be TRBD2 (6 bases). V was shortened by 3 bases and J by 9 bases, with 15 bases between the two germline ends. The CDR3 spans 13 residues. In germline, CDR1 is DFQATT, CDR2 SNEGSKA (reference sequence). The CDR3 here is CSARTSWDFEQFF. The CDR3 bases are TGCAGTGCTAGGACCTCCTGGGACTTTGAGCAGTTCTTC.